The present T cell receptor beta chain was sequenced within a study of cytomegalovirus exposure and HLA in healthy donors. PCR involved 60 Vbeta and 13 Jbeta primers. Libraries were prepared by immunoSEQ multiplex PCR; TCRdb keeps only in-frame clonotypes and omits some of them. The sample holds under 250,000 clones, approximately 79% seen once. Concerning this clone itself: The target antigen is unknown.

There are 15 residues in the CDR3. From germline, CDR1 is SEHNR and CDR2 FQNEAQ (reference sequence). Trimming cost V 2 bases and J 4 bases, with 14 bases left between them. General study results and limits: Presence/absence analyses assumed roughly uniform sequencing depth across donors, which may not hold. CMV serostatus was the only recorded immune exposure for donors.

Material: PBMCs. The TCR originated in a young woman in good health and CMV-seropositive. V usage is TRBV7-9 and J usage is TRBJ1-2; tentatively, D is TRBD1 (6 bases). CDR3 DNA: TGTGCCAGCAGCTTAAAAAAGGGGGATATCTATGGCTACACCTTC. Amino acid sequence: CASSLKKGDIYGYTF.